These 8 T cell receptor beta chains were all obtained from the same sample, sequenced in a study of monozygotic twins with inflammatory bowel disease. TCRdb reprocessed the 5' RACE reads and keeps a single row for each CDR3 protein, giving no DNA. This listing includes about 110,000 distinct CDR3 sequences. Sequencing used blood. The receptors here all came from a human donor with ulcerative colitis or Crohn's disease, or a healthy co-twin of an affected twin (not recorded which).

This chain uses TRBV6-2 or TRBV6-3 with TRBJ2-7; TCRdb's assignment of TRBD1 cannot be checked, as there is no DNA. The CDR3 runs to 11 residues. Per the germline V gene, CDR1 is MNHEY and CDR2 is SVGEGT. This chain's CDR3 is CASEQGVVQYF.

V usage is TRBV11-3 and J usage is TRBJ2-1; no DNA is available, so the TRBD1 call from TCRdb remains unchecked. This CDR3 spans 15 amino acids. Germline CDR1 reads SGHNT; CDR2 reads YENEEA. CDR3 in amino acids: CASSPPFRINNEQFF. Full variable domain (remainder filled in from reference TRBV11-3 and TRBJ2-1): EAGVVQSPRYKIIEKKQPVAFWCNPISGHNTLYWYLQNLGQGPELLIRYENEEAVDDSQLPKDRFSAERLKGVDSTLKIQPAELGDSAVYLCASSPPFRINNEQFFGPGTRLTVL.

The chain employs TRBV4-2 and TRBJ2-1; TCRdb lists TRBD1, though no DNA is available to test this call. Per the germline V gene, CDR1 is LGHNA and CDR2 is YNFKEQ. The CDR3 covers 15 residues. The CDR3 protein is CASKRGGQTYNEQFF.

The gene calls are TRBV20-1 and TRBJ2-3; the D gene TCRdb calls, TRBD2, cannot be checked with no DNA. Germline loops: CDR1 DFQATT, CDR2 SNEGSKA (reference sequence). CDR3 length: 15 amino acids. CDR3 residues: CSVHYTSGKSPTQYF.

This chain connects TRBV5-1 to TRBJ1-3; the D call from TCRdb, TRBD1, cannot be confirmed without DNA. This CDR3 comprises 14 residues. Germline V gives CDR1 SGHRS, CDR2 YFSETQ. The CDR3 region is CASSLIGQGNTIYF.

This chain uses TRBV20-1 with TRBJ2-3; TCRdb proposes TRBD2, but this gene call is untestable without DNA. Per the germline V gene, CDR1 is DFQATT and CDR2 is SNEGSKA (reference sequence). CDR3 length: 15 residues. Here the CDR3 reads CSAYGLADSTDTQYF.

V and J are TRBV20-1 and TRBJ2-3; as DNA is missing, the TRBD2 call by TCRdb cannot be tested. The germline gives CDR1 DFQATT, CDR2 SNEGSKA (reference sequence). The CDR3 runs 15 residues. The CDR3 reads CSAIISGGSTDTQYF.

The CDR3 here is CASSQTGSNEKLFF. The chain uses TRBV4-1 and TRBJ1-4; checking the TCRdb D call of TRBD1 is not possible without DNA. CDR1 is MGHRA, CDR2 YSYEKL, per germline. The CDR3 extends over 14 amino acids.